These 10 T cell receptor beta chains were sequenced from one sample in a study of cytomegalovirus exposure and HLA in healthy donors. With 60 Vbeta and 13 Jbeta primers, the PCR was carried out. Generated by immunoSEQ multiplex PCR, the TCRdb table keeps only in-frame clones and is missing some. The table includes more than 140,000 clones, 75% to 80% detected once. Sequenced: PBMCs. The origin of the receptors is a female donor in good health and CMV-seronegative.

The rearrangement uses TRBV9 and TRBJ1-2; TRBD1 agrees at 9 bases. Trimming cost V 4 bases and J 5 bases; bases outside gene matches: 18. The CDR3 is 18 amino acids. Germline V gene data show CDR1 as SGDLS and CDR2 as YYNGEE. The CDR3 nucleotides are TGTGCCAGCAGCCTTAACAGGGACAGGGTCCAGTACCGGTATGGCTACACCTTC. Residues: CASSLNRDRVQYRYGYTF.

This clone was seen just once. The gene calls are TRBV10-1 and TRBJ1-6; D is undetermined. There are 15 residues in the CDR3. V shed 3 bases and J shed 5 bases, with 11 bases lying between them. CDR1 is WNHNN, CDR2 SYGVQD, per germline (reference sequence). The CDR3 loop reads CASSDDRVDNSPLHF. CDR3 DNA sequence: TGCGCCAGCAGTGATGATCGGGTCGATAATTCACCCCTCCACTTT.

The V call is TRBV4-2, the J call TRBJ2-3; 8 bases are a match to TRBD1. V was pared by 0 bases and J by 1 base, with 0 bases of the junction left unmatched. This CDR3 has 15 amino acids. Germline V gene sequence: CDR1 LGHNA, CDR2 YNFKEQ. CDR3: CASSQEDRGTDTQYF. The CDR3 region has the DNA TGTGCCAGCAGCCAAGAGGACAGGGGCACAGATACGCAGTATTTT.

The V call is TRBV18, the J call TRBJ2-6; 10 bases agree with TRBD1. Trimming removed 3 bases from V and 0 bases from J; junction bases left unmatched: 5. The CDR3 sequence is 18 residues long. CDR1 is KGHSH, CDR2 LQKENI, per germline. CDR3 DNA: TGTGCCAGCTCACCGATAGGACAGGGGGGCTCTGGGGCCAACGTCCTGACTTTC. Translated, it gives CASSPIGQGGSGANVLTF.

The chain combines TRBV29-1 with TRBJ2-3; TRBD1 is a possible D gene (5 bases). The CDR3 loop spans 15 amino acids. With 4 bases removed from V and 0 bases from J, the gap between germline ends came to 14 bases. Germline V gene lookup returns CDR1 SQVTM and CDR2 ANQGSEA. The CDR3 loop reads CSVVGAGRSTDTQYF. CDR3 nucleotides: TGCAGCGTTGTTGGGGCTGGACGGAGCACAGATACGCAGTATTTT.

The rearrangement joins TRBV27 to TRBJ2-3; 13 bases align to TRBD2. This CDR3 has 16 amino acids. With 5 bases clipped from V and 4 bases from J, the junction kept 6 bases outside the gene matches. Germline V gene data show CDR1 as MNHEY and CDR2 as SMNVEV (reference sequence). The CDR3 DNA follows: TGTGCCAGCAGTGACACTAGCGGGAGGGTGTCAGATACGCAGTATTTT. Translation gives CASSDTSGRVSDTQYF.

This clone appeared a few times. This rearrangement joins TRBV6-1 to TRBJ2-1; 7 nucleotides match TRBD2. Germline V gene sequence: CDR1 MNHNS, CDR2 SASEGT. The CDR3 is 15 residues long. With 6 bases clipped from V and 8 bases from J, the junction kept 13 bases outside the gene matches. The CDR3 nucleotides read TGTGCCAGCAGCCTTGAGGGCGGGAGATCCTATGAGCAGTTCTTC. Amino acid sequence: CASSLEGGRSYEQFF.

The chain employs TRBV28 and TRBJ2-3; D is possibly TRBD2 (7 bases). V lost 8 bases to trimming and J lost 5 bases, with 17 bases between them. The CDR3 has 14 residues. Germline V gene data show CDR1 as MDHEN and CDR2 as SYDVKM. CDR3 sequence reads: CASSWGGRGDTQYF. The CDR3 DNA sequence: TGTGCCAGCTCATGGGGGGGGCGCGGAGATACGCAGTATTTT.

The chain uses TRBV6-4 and TRBJ1-2; D is possibly TRBD1 (5 bases). The V gene lost 0 bases and the J gene lost 7 bases, with 15 bases spanning the gap. Germline V CDR1 and CDR2: MRHNA, SNTAGT. The CDR3 sequence is 15 residues long. CDR3: CASSDSSSGFGGYTF. The CDR3 DNA reads as TGTGCCAGCAGTGACTCCTCGTCAGGGTTTGGTGGCTACACCTTC.

A few counts support this clone. The chain employs TRBV18 and TRBJ2-7; 7 positions match TRBD1. The length of the CDR3 is 16 residues. CDR1 and CDR2 (germline): KGHSH, LQKENI. With V trimmed by 2 bases and J by 5 bases, 12 bases remained unmatched. The CDR3 is CASSPREDRWRNEQYF. The CDR3 region has the DNA TGTGCCAGCTCACCAAGAGAGGACAGGTGGAGGAACGAGCAGTACTTC.